Following are 18 T cell receptor gamma chains from one sample sequenced in a study of gamma-delta T cells after stem cell transplantation. TCRdb re-called the RT-PCR reads with CATT. The sample lists 1,200 or so gamma-chain clones, 86% occurring once. Sequenced: gamma-delta T cells. These receptors all stem from a human donor. It is not recorded whose cells these are; they may come from a transplant donor.

This clone was found once. CDR3 protein: CATWDGPSRYYYKKLF. CDR3 in DNA: TGTGCCACCTGGGACGGGCCATCCCGATATTATTATAAGAAACTCTTT. V gene TRGV2 combines with J gene TRGJ1 or TRGJ2. The J gene was not available in TCRdb and was assigned here by matching the DNA to germline segments. Germline values: CDR1 EGSNGY, CDR2 YDSYNSKV. V was pared by 0 bases and J by 2 bases, with 10 bases of the junction left unmatched. This CDR3 region has 16 residues.

The J gene is given as TRGJ1 or TRGJ2, and the V gene is not called. The CDR3 is 14 residues long. The CDR3 DNA follows: TGTGCCTTGTGGGAGGTACGGAATTATTATAAGAAACTCTTT. Translation gives CALWEVRNYYKKLF.

The gene calls are TRGV9 and TRGJ1 or TRGJ2. TCRdb lists no J gene, so it was determined here by aligning the DNA to germline. V was pared by 0 bases and J by 2 bases, with 10 bases of the junction left unmatched. CDR3 length: 16 amino acids. Germline CDR1 GITISATS, CDR2 ISYDGTV (reference sequence). The chain's CDR3 is CALWEVQPKDYYKKLF. DNA of the CDR3: TGTGCCTTGTGGGAGGTGCAGCCTAAGGATTATTATAAGAAACTCTTT.

Comments on this clone: The sample holds other DNA sequences that translate to the same CDR3. CDR3 sequence (DNA): TGTGCCTTGTGGGAGGCTCAAGAGTTGGGCAAAAAAATCAAGGTATTT. This sequence encodes CALWEAQELGKKIKVF. This chain links TRGV9 with TRGJP. The J gene is not listed in TCRdb, so it was assigned here from a DNA match to germline. Germline trimming cut 2 bases from V and 4 bases from J; bases unmatched to any gene: 2. The CDR3 has 16 residues. CDR1 and CDR2 from the germline V gene are GITISATS and ISYDGTV (reference sequence).

This clone was found once. The genes are TRGV2 and TRGJP2. Here the J gene came from matching the DNA to germline, since TCRdb omits it. This CDR3 has 15 amino acids. Germline CDR1 EGSNGY, CDR2 YDSYNSKV. V lost 0 bases and J lost 1; bases outside the gene matches: 2. CDR3: CATWDGPSSDWIKTF. CDR3 coding DNA: TGTGCCACCTGGGACGGGCCTAGTAGTGATTGGATCAAGACGTTT.

V usage is TRGV9 and J usage is TRGJP. The J gene, left out of TCRdb, was set here by checking the DNA against germline. CDR1 and CDR2 from the germline V gene are GITISATS and ISYDGTV (reference sequence). With V trimmed by 9 bases and J by 5 bases, 1 base remained unmatched. This CDR3 is 13 amino acids long. The CDR3 protein is CALKELGKKIKVF. CDR3 DNA sequence: TGTGCCTTGAAAGAGTTGGGCAAAAAAATCAAGGTATTT.

In its sample, this clone was seen once. For the CDR3, the DNA is TGTGCCACCTGGGATCGGCCCAGTAGGAGTAGTGATTGGATCAAGACGTTT. Its translation is CATWDRPSRSSDWIKTF. The chain carries TRGV4 and TRGJP2. Here the J gene was assigned by germline matching of the DNA, as TCRdb has none. Trimming cost V 3 bases and J 2 bases; bases outside gene matches: 12. CDR1 is EGSTGY and CDR2 is YDSYTSSV in the germline V gene. The CDR3 totals 17 residues.

About this clone itself: Other DNA sequences in the same sample also yield this CDR3. The genes are TRGV4 and TRGJ1 or TRGJ2. As TCRdb names no J gene, one was assigned here on the basis of a DNA match to germline. J gave up 4 bases and V 0 bases, and 6 bases lay outside the gene matches. Looked up from germline, CDR1 is EGSTGY and CDR2 is YDSYTSSV. This CDR3 has 14 residues. The CDR3, as DNA: TGTGCCACCTGGGATGGGCCGGGGTATTATAAGAAACTCTTT. As protein: CATWDGPGYYKKLF.

The V call is TRGV8, the J call TRGJ1 or TRGJ2. No J gene is reported in TCRdb; it was inferred here by comparing the DNA with germline. The germline gives CDR1 VENAVY, CDR2 YDSYNSRV. V lost 5 bases and J lost 0; bases outside the gene matches: 4. This CDR3 contains 13 residues. CDR3 sequence reads: CATWASNYYKKLF. The DNA for the CDR3 is TGTGCCACCTGGGCATCGAATTATTATAAGAAACTCTTT.

No V gene was called, though TRGJ1 or TRGJ2 was called as the J gene. CDR3 length: 14 amino acids. In nucleotides, the CDR3 is TGTGCCACCTGGGACAGGCCTGGATATTATAAGAAACTCTTT. It is translated as CATWDRPGYYKKLF.

This chain uses TRGV9 with TRGJP. The J gene, missing from TCRdb, was assigned here through DNA to germline matching. Trimming at V came to 0 bases and at J to 4 bases, leaving 9 bases not matched to a gene. Germline CDR1 reads GITISATS; CDR2 reads ISYDGTV (reference sequence). The CDR3 spans 19 residues. Written as DNA, the CDR3 is TGTGCCTTGTGGGAGGTGCATTTGTTCCAAGAGTTGGGCAAAAAAATCAAGGTATTT. Its protein product is CALWEVHLFQELGKKIKVF.

V is TRGV9 and J is TRGJ1 or TRGJ2. TCRdb carries no J gene annotation; the J gene was assigned here by matching the DNA with germline. V was pared by 1 base and J by 11 bases, with 8 bases of the junction left unmatched. Per germline, CDR1 GITISATS and CDR2 ISYDGTV (reference sequence). The CDR3 length is 12 residues. This chain's CDR3 is CALWEVVLEKLF. CDR3 in DNA: TGTGCCTTGTGGGAGGTTGTTTTGGAGAAACTCTTT.

This chain connects TRGV5 to TRGJ1 or TRGJ2. TCRdb carries no J gene annotation; the J gene was assigned here by matching the DNA with germline. The CDR3 covers 11 residues. Germline V gene data show CDR1 as VINAFY and CDR2 as YDVSNSKD. V shed 1 base and J 8 bases; nucleotides not matched to a gene: 2. CDR3 bases: TGTGCCACCTGGGACAGCGATAAGAAACTCTTT. This sequence encodes CATWDSDKKLF.

A few counts support this clone. This rearrangement joins TRGV2 to TRGJP2. V was clipped by 1 base and J by 2 bases; unmatched bases: 10. Germline V gene data show CDR1 as EGSNGY and CDR2 as YDSYNSKV. The CDR3 runs 17 residues. The CDR3 here is CATWDGSYFSSDWIKTF. As DNA, the CDR3 is TGTGCCACCTGGGACGGTAGTTACTTCAGTAGTGATTGGATCAAGACGTTT.

V usage is TRGV5 and J usage is TRGJ1 or TRGJ2. As TCRdb names no J gene, one was assigned here on the basis of a DNA match to germline. Unmatched junction bases numbered 6, after V lost 4 bases and J lost 6 bases. This CDR3 has 12 amino acids. Looked up from germline, CDR1 is VINAFY and CDR2 is YDVSNSKD. CDR3 sequence (DNA): TGTGCCACCTGGGAGGGTTCTTATAAGAAACTCTTT. Protein product: CATWEGSYKKLF.

This clone was counted once. Other DNA sequences in the same sample also yield this CDR3. The rearrangement links TRGV2 to TRGJ1 or TRGJ2. TCRdb records no J gene; here it was assigned by comparing the DNA to germline. Unmatched junction bases numbered 5, after V lost 0 bases and J lost 3 bases. This CDR3 contains 14 residues. CDR1 is EGSNGY and CDR2 is YDSYNSKV in the germline V gene. CDR3 nucleotides: TGTGCCACCTGGGACGGGCCTCGTTATTATAAGAAACTCTTT. Translation gives CATWDGPRYYKKLF.

This clone was observed a single time. The gene calls are TRGV9 and TRGJ1 or TRGJ2. Assignment of the J gene here rests on matching the DNA to germline, because TCRdb gives none. Germline assignment: CDR1 GITISATS and CDR2 ISYDGTV (reference sequence). This CDR3 contains 12 residues. V was clipped by 2 bases and J by 8 bases; unmatched bases: 6. The CDR3, as DNA: TGTGCCTTGTGGGAGGCATCGAATAAGAAACTCTTT. Protein product: CALWEASNKKLF.

This clone was found a few times. The rearrangement joins TRGV9 to TRGJ1 or TRGJ2. As TCRdb names no J gene, one was assigned here on the basis of a DNA match to germline. Germline V gene lookup returns CDR1 GITISATS and CDR2 ISYDGTV (reference sequence). The CDR3 loop spans 11 amino acids. Germline trimming cut 4 bases from V and 9 bases from J; bases unmatched to any gene: 6. The DNA for the CDR3 is TGTGCCTTGTGGGATATTTGTAAGAAACTCTTT. It is translated as CALWDICKKLF.